The 13 T cell receptor beta chains given below trace back to one sample, sequenced in a study. Cells sorted as Tregs were CD4+, CD25+ and CD127-/low. TCRdb reprocessed the 5' RACE reads via MiXCR and lists one record per CDR3 protein. This table has about 55,000 distinct CDR3 sequences, around 20% appearing once. Sequencing was carried out using tumor-infiltrating Tregs sorted from the breast tumor. These TCRs come from a female donor with breast cancer.

The V call is TRBV7-2, the J call TRBJ2-5, with D uncertain. The ends were cut back, 6 bases at V and 6 bases at J, with 14 bases in the middle. The CDR3 is made up of 13 amino acids. Per germline, CDR1 SGHTA and CDR2 FQGNSA. CDR3 region: CASSPLLGKTQYF. The CDR3 DNA reads as TGTGCCAGCAGTCCATTATTGGGGAAGACCCAGTACTTC.

Concerning this clonotype itself: This may come from a read error, since a much larger clone is one base off. V is TRBV7-2 and J is TRBJ2-5, with unresolved D. In germline, CDR1 is SGHTA, CDR2 FQGNSA. The CDR3 sequence is 14 residues long. CDR3 residues: CASSLGSLQETQCF. The CDR3 DNA reads TGTGCCAGCAGCTTAGGGAGCCTACAAGAGACCCAGTGCTTC.

This clonotype occurred many times. The chain joins TRBV24-1 to TRBJ2-7; no clear D. Germline values: CDR1 KGHDR, CDR2 SFDVKD. This CDR3 is built from 12 residues. V lost 3 bases, J lost 7 bases, and 9 bases lay in between. CDR3 bases: TGTGCCACCAGTGATGGGGTTTCTGAGCAGTACTTC. It specifies CATSDGVSEQYF.

As regards this clonotype: A much larger clone differs by one base, so this may be a read error. The chain has TRBV12-3 or TRBV12-4 and TRBJ2-1; D gene unclear. There are 13 residues in the CDR3. CDR3 loop: CARSFEAWGEQFF. CDR3 coding DNA: TGTGCCCGCAGTTTCGAAGCCTGGGGTGAGCAGTTCTTC.

This chain connects TRBV6-6 to TRBJ1-2; TRBD1 might be the D (5 bases). The germline V gene encodes CDR1 MNHNY and CDR2 SVGAGI (reference sequence). The CDR3 length is 13 residues. V dropped 5 bases and J dropped 8 bases, with 15 bases sitting between them. CDR3: CASSKGPGQGYTF. In nucleotides, the CDR3 is TGTGCCAGCAGTAAAGGCCCAGGGCAAGGCTACACCTTC.

The gene calls are TRBV20-1 and TRBJ1-2; D gene unclear. There are 14 residues in the CDR3. Germline CDR1 reads DFQATT; CDR2 reads SNEGSKA (reference sequence). Trimming left V 0 bases short and J 6 bases short, with 14 bases between. CDR3 loop: CSARDTTRSHGYTF. The CDR3 nucleotides read TGCAGTGCTAGAGACACAACCAGGAGCCATGGCTACACCTTC.

This clonotype showed up just a few times. The chain has TRBV6-2 or TRBV6-3 and TRBJ2-6, with D uncertain. Per germline, CDR1 MNHEY and CDR2 SVGEGT. The CDR3 has 14 residues. Trimming pared 5 bases from V and 0 bases from J, leaving 5 bases between. The CDR3 DNA reads TGTGCCAGCAGTCGATACTCTGGGGCCAACGTCCTGACTTTC. Translated: CASSRYSGANVLTF.

The J gene is TRBJ2-7, the V gene TRBV4-2; perhaps TRBD2 as D (7 bases). Germline loops: CDR1 LGHNA, CDR2 YNFKEQ. This CDR3 spans 14 amino acids. Trimming cost V 1 base and J 7 bases, with 14 bases left between them. CDR3: CASSQVGGLREQYF. CDR3 bases: TGTGCCAGCAGCCAAGTCGGGGGGCTAAGGGAGCAGTACTTC.

The chain recombines TRBV25-1 with TRBJ1-4; 7 bases are a match to TRBD1. The CDR3 runs to 15 residues. CDR1 and CDR2 from the germline V gene are MGHDK and SYGVNS. J lost 6 bases, V lost 4 bases, and 8 bases had no gene match. CDR3 sequence (DNA): TGTGCCAGCAGTGCGTCGACAGGGTTTGATGAAAAACTGTTTTTT. Encoded protein: CASSASTGFDEKLFF.

The V gene is TRBV5-1, the J gene TRBJ1-4; 7 nucleotides agree with TRBD1. V trimming: 4 bases; J trimming: 4 bases; junction bases outside the gene matches: 1. The CDR3 runs to 13 residues. Germline V lookup: CDR1 SGHRS, CDR2 YFSETQ. The CDR3 nucleotides are TGCGCCAGCAGCCGGGACAGTAATGAAAAACTGTTTTTT. It translates to CASSRDSNEKLFF.

The V and J genes are TRBV7-2 and TRBJ2-5, with D unresolved. Germline loops: CDR1 SGHTA, CDR2 FQGNSA. CDR3 length equals 13 residues. Trimming shortened V by 2 bases and J by 2 bases, and 6 bases separated the two germline ends. The CDR3 region is CASSLYGQETQYF. The CDR3 DNA is TGTGCCAGCAGCTTATATGGGCAAGAGACCCAGTACTTC.

This clonotype came up many times. The genes are TRBV6-2 or TRBV6-3 and TRBJ2-2; D is uncertain. V lost 0 bases to trimming and J lost 7 bases, with 3 bases between them. CDR3 length: 12 residues. CDR1 is MNHEY, CDR2 SVGEGT, per germline. The CDR3: CASSYSGGELFF. Here the CDR3 DNA reads TGTGCCAGCAGTTACTCGGGCGGGGAGCTGTTTTTT.

The rearrangement links TRBV5-1 to TRBJ2-5, with D possibly TRBD2 on 7 matching bases. Germline CDR1 SGHRS, CDR2 YFSETQ. Between the trimmed V and J ends, which lost 4 bases and 5 bases, there was a span of 15 bases. This CDR3 has 14 amino acids. CDR3 in DNA: TGCGCCAGCAGCCCTGACGGGGGGCATGAGACCCAGTACTTC. It specifies CASSPDGGHETQYF.